This is a list of T cell receptor beta chains from one sample in a study of CD8+ T cells in alopecia areata. The repertoire was sequenced with immunoSEQ multiplex PCR; TCRdb's copy has only in-frame clones and lacks some. The data contain under 250,000 clones, more than 45% of them singletons. The sample was CD4+ T cells sorted from blood, taken at week 4, from a patient treated with tofacitinib. The source of these receptors is a human donor with alopecia areata. Each CDR3 is given with its conserved first and last residue. Fields, in order: clone size, D gene, V gene, J gene, CDR3 protein, CDR3 DNA. D genes are given only for firm matches. Some rows have no size entry. The others give once, few or many, or a class for an expanded clone.

abundance: -; d_gene: -; v_gene: TRBV7-9; j_gene: TRBJ2-3; CDR3aa: CASSSTRSSTDTQYF; CDR3nt: TGTGCCAGCAGCTCAACAAGGTCTAGCACAGATACGCAGTATTTT
abundance: -; d_gene: -; v_gene: TRBV25-1; j_gene: TRBJ1-2; CDR3aa: CASSELAARGYTF; CDR3nt: TGTGCCAGCAGTGAACTCGCGGCGCGGGGCTACACCTTC
abundance: -; d_gene: -; v_gene: TRBV30; j_gene: TRBJ1-2; CDR3aa: CAWSHEGLRNGYTF; CDR3nt: TGTGCCTGGAGTCACGAGGGCTTGAGGAATGGCTACACCTTC
abundance: few; d_gene: TRBD1; v_gene: TRBV12-5; j_gene: TRBJ1-1; CDR3aa: CASGLVIGTGVTEAFF; CDR3nt: TGTGCTAGTGGTTTGGTAATCGGGACAGGTGTAACTGAAGCTTTCTTT
abundance: -; d_gene: TRBD2; v_gene: TRBV4-3; j_gene: TRBJ2-2; CDR3aa: CASSGRGVNTGELFF; CDR3nt: TGCGCCAGCAGCGGGCGGGGGGTAAACACCGGGGAGCTGTTTTTT
abundance: few; d_gene: -; v_gene: TRBV11-2; j_gene: TRBJ1-1; CDR3aa: CASSLGGDTEAFF; CDR3nt: TGTGCCAGCAGCTTAGGAGGGGACACTGAAGCTTTCTTT
abundance: -; d_gene: -; v_gene: TRBV5-6; j_gene: TRBJ2-5; CDR3aa: CASSLPTGQQETQYF; CDR3nt: TGTGCCAGCAGCTTACCGACAGGCCAACAAGAGACCCAGTACTTC
abundance: -; d_gene: TRBD1; v_gene: TRBV6-5; j_gene: TRBJ2-7; CDR3aa: CASSYSMDRGTEQYF; CDR3nt: TGTGCCAGCAGTTACTCGATGGACAGGGGTACCGAGCAGTACTTC
abundance: -; d_gene: -; v_gene: TRBV19; j_gene: TRBJ1-3; CDR3aa: CASSTPAAGNTIYF; CDR3nt: TGTGCCAGTAGTACACCAGCCGCTGGAAACACCATATATTTT
abundance: -; d_gene: TRBD1; v_gene: TRBV5-1; j_gene: TRBJ1-5; CDR3aa: CASSPGQGGSNQPQHF; CDR3nt: TGCGCCAGCAGCCCTGGACAGGGGGGAAGCAATCAGCCCCAGCATTTT
abundance: -; d_gene: -; v_gene: TRBV29-1; j_gene: TRBJ2-7; CDR3aa: CSVEEGISDYEQYF; CDR3nt: TGCAGCGTTGAAGAGGGGATCTCCGACTACGAGCAGTACTTC
abundance: -; d_gene: -; v_gene: TRBV10-3; j_gene: TRBJ2-6; CDR3aa: CAISDPRGEANVLTF; CDR3nt: TGTGCCATCAGTGACCCCAGGGGGGAGGCCAACGTCCTGACTTTC